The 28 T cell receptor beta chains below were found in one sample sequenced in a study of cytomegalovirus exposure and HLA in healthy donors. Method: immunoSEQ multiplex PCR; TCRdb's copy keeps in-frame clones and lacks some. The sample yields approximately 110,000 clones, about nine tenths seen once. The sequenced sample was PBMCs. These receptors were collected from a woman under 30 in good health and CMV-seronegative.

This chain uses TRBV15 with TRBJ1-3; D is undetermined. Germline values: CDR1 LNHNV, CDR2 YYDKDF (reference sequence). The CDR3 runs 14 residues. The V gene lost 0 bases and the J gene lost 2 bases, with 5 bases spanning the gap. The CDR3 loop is CATSRERAGNTIYF. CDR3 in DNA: TGTGCCACCAGCAGAGAGAGGGCTGGAAACACCATATATTTT.

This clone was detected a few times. The CDR3, as DNA: TGTGCCAGCAGTCAACTAAGGGGGCGGGGCCACTACGAGCAGTACTTC. It specifies CASSQLRGRGHYEQYF. The rearrangement links TRBV2 to TRBJ2-7, with D possibly TRBD1 on 7 matching bases. Germline V gene sequence: CDR1 SNHLY, CDR2 FYNNEI. The CDR3 contains 16 residues. Trimming pared 5 bases from V and 3 bases from J, leaving 20 bases between. Using reference TRBV2 and TRBJ2-7 for the parts outside the CDR3, the full variable domain is EPEVTQTPSHQVTQMGQEVILRCVPISNHLYFYWYRQILGQKVEFLVSFYNNEISEKSEIFDDQFSVERPDGSNFTLKIRSTKLEDSAMYFCASSQLRGRGHYEQYFGPGTRLTVT.

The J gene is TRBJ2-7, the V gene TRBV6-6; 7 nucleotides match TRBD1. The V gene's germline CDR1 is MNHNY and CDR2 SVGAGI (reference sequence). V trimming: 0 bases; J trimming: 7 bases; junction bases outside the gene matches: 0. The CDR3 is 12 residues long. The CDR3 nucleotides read TGTGCCAGCAGTTACTCACAGGGGGAGCAGTACTTC. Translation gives CASSYSQGEQYF.

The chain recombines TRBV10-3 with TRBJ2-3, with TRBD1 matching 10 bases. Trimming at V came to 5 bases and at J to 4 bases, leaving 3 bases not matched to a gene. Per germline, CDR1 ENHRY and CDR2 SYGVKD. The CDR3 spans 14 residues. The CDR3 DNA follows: TGTGCCATCAGTTCCGGGACAGGGGCAGATACGCAGTATTTT. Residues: CAISSGTGADTQYF.

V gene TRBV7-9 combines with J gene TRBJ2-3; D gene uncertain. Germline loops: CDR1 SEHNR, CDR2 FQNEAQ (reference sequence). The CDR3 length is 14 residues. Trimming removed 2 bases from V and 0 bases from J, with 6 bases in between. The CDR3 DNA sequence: TGTGCCAGCAGCTTAATTCAGAGCACAGATACGCAGTATTTT. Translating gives CASSLIQSTDTQYF.

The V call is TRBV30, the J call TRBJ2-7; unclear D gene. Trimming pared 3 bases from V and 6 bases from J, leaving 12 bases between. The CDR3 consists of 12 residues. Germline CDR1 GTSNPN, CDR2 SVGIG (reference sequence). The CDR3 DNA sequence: TGTGCCTGGAGCCCGATCGGTGGCGAGCAGTACTTC. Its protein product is CAWSPIGGEQYF.

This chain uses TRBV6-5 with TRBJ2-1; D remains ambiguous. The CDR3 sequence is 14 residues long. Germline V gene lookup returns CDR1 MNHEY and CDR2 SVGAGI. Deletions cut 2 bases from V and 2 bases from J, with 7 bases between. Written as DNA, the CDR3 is TGTGCCAGCAGTTACAGGCAGGCCTACAATGAGCAGTTCTTC. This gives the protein CASSYRQAYNEQFF.

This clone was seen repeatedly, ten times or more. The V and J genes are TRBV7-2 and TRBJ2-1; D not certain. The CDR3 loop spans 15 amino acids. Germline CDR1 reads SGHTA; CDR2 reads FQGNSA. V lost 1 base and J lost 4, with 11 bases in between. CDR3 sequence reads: CASSLDTLPYNEQFF. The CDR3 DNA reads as TGTGCCAGCAGCTTAGATACGCTACCGTACAATGAGCAGTTCTTC.

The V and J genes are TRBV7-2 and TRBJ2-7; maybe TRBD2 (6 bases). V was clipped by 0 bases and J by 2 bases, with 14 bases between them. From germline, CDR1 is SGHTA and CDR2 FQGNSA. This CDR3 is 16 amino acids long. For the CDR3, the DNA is TGTGCCAGCAGCTTAGCAGGAGGGGCGCAAACCTACGAGCAGTACTTC. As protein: CASSLAGGAQTYEQYF.

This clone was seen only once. The CDR3 DNA sequence: TGCAGCGTTCTCCCTCGGGGGGGAGAAGGAAAACCGATCTCTGGAAACACCATATATTTT. Its protein product is CSVLPRGGEGKPISGNTIYF. The chain couples TRBV29-1 to TRBJ1-3, with D perhaps matching TRBD1 (5 bases). The CDR3 is 20 residues long. Between the trimmed V and J ends, which lost 5 bases and 0 bases, there was a span of 29 bases. Germline CDR1 reads SQVTM; CDR2 reads ANQGSEA.

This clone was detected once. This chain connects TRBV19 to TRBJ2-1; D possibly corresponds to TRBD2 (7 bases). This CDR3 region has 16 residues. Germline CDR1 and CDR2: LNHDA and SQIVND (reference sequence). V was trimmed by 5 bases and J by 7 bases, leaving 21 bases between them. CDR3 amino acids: CASSWKGGPITNEQFF. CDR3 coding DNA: TGTGCCAGTAGTTGGAAGGGGGGGCCAATAACAAATGAGCAGTTCTTC.

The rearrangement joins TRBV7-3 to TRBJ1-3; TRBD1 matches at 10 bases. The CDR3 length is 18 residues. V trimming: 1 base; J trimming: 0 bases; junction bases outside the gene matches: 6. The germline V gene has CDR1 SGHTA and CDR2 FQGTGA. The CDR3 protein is CASSLIGDRGSSGNTIYF. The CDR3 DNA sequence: TGTGCCAGCAGCTTAATAGGGGACAGGGGATCCTCTGGAAACACCATATATTTT.

In DNA, the CDR3 is TGTGCCACCTCCGGGACAGCGAGTGAAAAACTGTTTTTT. Protein sequence: CATSGTASEKLFF. The chain combines TRBV2 with TRBJ1-4; 7 bases map to TRBD1. V shed 10 bases, J shed 7 bases, and the junction held 9 bases outside the gene matches. Germline V gives CDR1 SNHLY, CDR2 FYNNEI. The CDR3 consists of 13 residues.

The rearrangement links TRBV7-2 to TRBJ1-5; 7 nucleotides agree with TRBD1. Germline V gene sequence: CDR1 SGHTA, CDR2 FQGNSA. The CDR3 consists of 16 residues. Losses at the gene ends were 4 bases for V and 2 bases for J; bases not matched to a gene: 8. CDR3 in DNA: TGTGCCAGCAGCTCCACCCAGGGGGTTGGCAATCAGCCCCAGCATTTT. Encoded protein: CASSSTQGVGNQPQHF.

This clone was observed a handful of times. The CDR3 nucleotides read TGTGCCAGCAGAGTACAGGGGGCGAGCACAGATACGCAGTATTTT. Its protein is CASRVQGASTDTQYF. This sequence joins TRBV2 and TRBJ2-3; 9 nucleotides line up with TRBD1. Germline loops: CDR1 SNHLY, CDR2 FYNNEI. Trimming at V came to 6 bases and at J to 0 bases, leaving 4 bases not matched to a gene. The CDR3 runs to 15 residues.

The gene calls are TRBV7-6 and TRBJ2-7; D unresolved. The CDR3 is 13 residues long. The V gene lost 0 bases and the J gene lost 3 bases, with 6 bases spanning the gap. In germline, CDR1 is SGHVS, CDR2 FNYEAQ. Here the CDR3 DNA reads TGTGCCAGCAGCTTAGCTGCAGACTACGAGCAGTACTTC. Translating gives CASSLAADYEQYF.

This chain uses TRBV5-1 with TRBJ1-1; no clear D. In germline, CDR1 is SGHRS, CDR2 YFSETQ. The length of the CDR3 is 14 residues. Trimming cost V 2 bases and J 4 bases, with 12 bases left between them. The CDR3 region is CASSFTAGRTEAFF. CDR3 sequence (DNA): TGCGCCAGCAGCTTTACGGCTGGGCGCACTGAAGCTTTCTTT.

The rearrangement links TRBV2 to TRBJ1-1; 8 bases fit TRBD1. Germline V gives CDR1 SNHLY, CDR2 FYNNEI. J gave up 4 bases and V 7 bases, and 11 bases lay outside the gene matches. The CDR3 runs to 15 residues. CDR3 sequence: CASTAQGARSTEAFF. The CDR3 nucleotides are TGTGCCAGCACGGCCCAGGGGGCGCGGAGCACTGAAGCTTTCTTT.

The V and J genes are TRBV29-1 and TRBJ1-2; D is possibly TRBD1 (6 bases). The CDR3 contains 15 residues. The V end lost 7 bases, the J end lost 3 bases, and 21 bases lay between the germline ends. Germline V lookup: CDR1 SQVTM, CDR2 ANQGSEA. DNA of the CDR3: TGCAGCGCTGCAAAACTGGCGGGGGCGGACTATGGCTACACCTTC. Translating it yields CSAAKLAGADYGYTF.

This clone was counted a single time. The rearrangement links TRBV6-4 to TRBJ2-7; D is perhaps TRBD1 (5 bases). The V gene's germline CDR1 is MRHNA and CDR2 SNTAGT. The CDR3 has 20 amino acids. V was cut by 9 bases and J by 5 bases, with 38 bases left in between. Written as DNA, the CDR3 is TGTGCCAGTAGGGTTTGGGGCGTTGAGTTTGGGAAGCTCTTCCCCCACGAGCAGTACTTC. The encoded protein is CASRVWGVEFGKLFPHEQYF.

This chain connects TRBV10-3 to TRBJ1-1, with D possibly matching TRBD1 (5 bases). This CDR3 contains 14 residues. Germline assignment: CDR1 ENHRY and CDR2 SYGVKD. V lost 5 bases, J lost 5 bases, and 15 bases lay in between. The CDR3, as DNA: TGTGCCATCAGTTCCCCTAGGGGAAGAACTGAAGCTTTCTTT. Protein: CAISSPRGRTEAFF.

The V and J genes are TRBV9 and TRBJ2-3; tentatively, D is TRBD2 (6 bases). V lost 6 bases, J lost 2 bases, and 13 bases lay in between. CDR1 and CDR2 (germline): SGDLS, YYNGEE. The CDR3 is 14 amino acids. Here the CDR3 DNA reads TGTGCCAGCAAGGAGGGCGGGCCCACAGATACGCAGTATTTT. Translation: CASKEGGPTDTQYF.

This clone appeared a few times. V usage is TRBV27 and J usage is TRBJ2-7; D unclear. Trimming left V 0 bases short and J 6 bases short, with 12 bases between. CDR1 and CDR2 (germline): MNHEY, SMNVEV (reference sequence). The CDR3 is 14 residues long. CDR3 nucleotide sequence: TGTGCCAGCAGTTTATCCACCCTTCCTAGCGAGCAGTACTTC. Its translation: CASSLSTLPSEQYF.

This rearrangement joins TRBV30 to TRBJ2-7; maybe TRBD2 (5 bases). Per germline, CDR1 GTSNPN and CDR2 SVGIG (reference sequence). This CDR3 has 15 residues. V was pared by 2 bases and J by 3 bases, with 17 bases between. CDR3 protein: CAWSTSRGASYEQYF. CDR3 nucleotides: TGTGCCTGGAGTACCTCCCGGGGAGCTAGCTACGAGCAGTACTTC.

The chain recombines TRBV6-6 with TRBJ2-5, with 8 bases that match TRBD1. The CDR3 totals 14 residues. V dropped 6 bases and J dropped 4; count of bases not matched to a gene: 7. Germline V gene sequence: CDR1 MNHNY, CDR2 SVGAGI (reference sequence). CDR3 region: CASSLTTGGETQYF. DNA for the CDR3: TGTGCCAGCAGCCTCACCACAGGGGGAGAGACCCAGTACTTC.

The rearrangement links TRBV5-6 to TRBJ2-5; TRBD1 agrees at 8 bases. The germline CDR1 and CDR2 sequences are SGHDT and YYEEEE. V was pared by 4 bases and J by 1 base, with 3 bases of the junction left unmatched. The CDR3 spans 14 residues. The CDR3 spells CASSETGVQETQYF. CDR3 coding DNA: TGTGCCAGCAGCGAGACAGGGGTCCAAGAGACCCAGTACTTC.

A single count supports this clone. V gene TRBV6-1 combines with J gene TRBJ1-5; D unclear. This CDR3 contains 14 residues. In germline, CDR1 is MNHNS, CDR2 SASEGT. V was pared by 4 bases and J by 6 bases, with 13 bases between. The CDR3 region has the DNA TGTGCCAGCAGTGGAGTCGCGGTCGGTCAGCCCCAGCATTTT. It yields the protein CASSGVAVGQPQHF.

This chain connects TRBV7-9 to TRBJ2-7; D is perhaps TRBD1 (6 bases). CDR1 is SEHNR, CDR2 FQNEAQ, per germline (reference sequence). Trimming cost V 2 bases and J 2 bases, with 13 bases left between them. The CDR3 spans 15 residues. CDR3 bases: TGTGCCAGCAGCTTAATCGGTCAGGGGACCTACGAGCAGTACTTC. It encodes CASSLIGQGTYEQYF. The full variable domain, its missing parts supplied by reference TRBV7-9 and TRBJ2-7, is DTGVSQNPRHKITKRGQNVTFRCDPISEHNRLYWYRQTLGQGPEFLTYFQNEAQLEKSRLLSDRFSAERPKGSFSTLEIQRTEQGDSAMYLCASSLIGQGTYEQYFGPGTRLTVT.